Sequencing of this T cell receptor (beta chain) was carried out in a study of shared clonotypes between healthy human individuals. For the study at large: The study drew on two women and three men aged 18 to 49 as donors. CD4 naive cells filled three plates per donor, CD4 memory three, CD8 naive two and CD8 memory one.

Sorted-subset replicate PCRs used 150 to 200 ng DNA, some 30,000 T cell genomes. Only in-frame clones appear in the TCRdb table, and some are missing; sequencing was by immunoSEQ multiplex PCR. The sample carries under 2.5 million clones, 92% recorded once. Healthy HIV-negative adults with no recent acute infections or vaccinations were recruited as donors. In regard to this clone: The sample has other DNA sequences that encode this CDR3 too.

The length of the CDR3 is 13 residues. V trimming: 4 bases; J trimming: 1 base; junction bases outside the gene matches: 1. Per the germline V gene, CDR1 is SQVTM and CDR2 is ANQGSEA. The chain recombines TRBV29-1 with TRBJ2-7, with 10 bases fitting TRBD1. Sequencing used naive CD4+ T cells from PBMCs. Subset: CD45RA+ positively selected. The sequence was collected from a man younger than 35 in good health. Some clones in this sample may be carry-over from other donors' samples. The CDR3 region is CSVAGQGSYEQYF. The CDR3 bases are TGCAGCGTTGCGGGACAGGGGTCCTACGAGCAGTACTTC.